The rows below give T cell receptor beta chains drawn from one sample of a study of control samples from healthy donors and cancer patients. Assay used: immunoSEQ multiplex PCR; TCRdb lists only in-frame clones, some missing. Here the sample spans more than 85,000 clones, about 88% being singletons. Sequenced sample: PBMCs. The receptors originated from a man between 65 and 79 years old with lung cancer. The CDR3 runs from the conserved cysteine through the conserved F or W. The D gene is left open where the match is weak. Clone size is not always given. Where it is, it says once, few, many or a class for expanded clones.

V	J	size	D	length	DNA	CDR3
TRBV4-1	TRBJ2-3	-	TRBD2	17	TGCGCCAGCAGCCAACTCCAGGGACTAGCGGGGGCAGATACGCAGTATTTT	CASSQLQGLAGADTQYF
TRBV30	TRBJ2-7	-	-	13	TGTGCCTGGAGCCTGAGGGGCGCTAAGGAGCAGTACTTC	CAWSLRGAKEQYF
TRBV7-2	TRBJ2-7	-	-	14	TGTGCCAGCAGCTTAAGTATTGGCCAGTACGAGCAGTACTTC	CASSLSIGQYEQYF
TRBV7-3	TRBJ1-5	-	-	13	TGTGCCAGCAGCTTACTTCCCAATCAGCCCCAGCATTTT	CASSLLPNQPQHF
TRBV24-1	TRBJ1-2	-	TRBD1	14	TGTGCCACCAGTGATCACAGGGGGCTAAACGGCTACACCTTC	CATSDHRGLNGYTF
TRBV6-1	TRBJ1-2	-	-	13	TGTGCCAGCAGTGAAGCAGGACCCTATGGCTACACCTTC	CASSEAGPYGYTF
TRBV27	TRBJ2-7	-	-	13	TGTGCCAGCAGTGGGGGACGGCAGGGCGAGCAGTACTTC	CASSGGRQGEQYF
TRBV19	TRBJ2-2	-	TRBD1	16	TGTGCCAGTAGAATACCGGGACAGGGGAAAACCGGGGAGCTGTTTTTT	CASRIPGQGKTGELFF
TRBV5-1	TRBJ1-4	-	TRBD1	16	TGCGCCAGCAGCTTGGCCCCCGGGACAGGGAATGAAAAACTGTTTTTT	CASSLAPGTGNEKLFF
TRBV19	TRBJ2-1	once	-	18	TGTGCCAGTAGTATAGCTCCGTCTTTCACGAGCTCCTACAATGAGCAGTTCTTC	CASSIAPSFTSSYNEQFF
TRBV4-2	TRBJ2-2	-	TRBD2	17	TGTGCCAGCAGCCATGACAACTTAGCGGGCGAGGGGGGGGAGCTGTTTTTT	CASSHDNLAGEGGELFF
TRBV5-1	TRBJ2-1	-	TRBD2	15	TGCGCCAGCAGCTCTAGCGGGGGGGCGAGTAGTGAGCAGTTCTTC	CASSSSGGASSEQFF
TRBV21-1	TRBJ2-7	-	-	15	TGTGCCAATCAGACAGGCAGGGGGCCTTCCTACGAGCAGTACTTC	CANQTGRGPSYEQYF
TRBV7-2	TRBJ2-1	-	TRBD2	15	TGTGCCAGCAGCTTACGACTAGCGGGGGCTGATGAGCAGTTCTTC	CASSLRLAGADEQFF
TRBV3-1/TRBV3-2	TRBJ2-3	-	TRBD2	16	TGTGCCAGCAGCCTCCTAGTCGGGGGGGGCGCAGATACGCAGTATTTT	CASSLLVGGGADTQYF
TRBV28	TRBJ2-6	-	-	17	TGTGCCAGCAGTTTGGCAGGGGACCTCTCTGGGGCCAACGTCCTGACTTTC	CASSLAGDLSGANVLTF
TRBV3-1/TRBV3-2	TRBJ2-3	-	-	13	TGTGCCAGCAGCCAAGTTCCGTTTCGGACGCAGTATTTT	CASSQVPFRTQYF
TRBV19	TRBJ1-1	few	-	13	TGTGCCAGTAGTGAAGTCACAAACACTGAAGCTTTCTTT	CASSEVTNTEAFF
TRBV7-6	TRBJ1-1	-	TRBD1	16	TGTGCCAGCAGCCCGGGACAGGGGAGGAGAAACACTGAAGCTTTCTTT	CASSPGQGRRNTEAFF
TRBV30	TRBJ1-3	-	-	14	TGTGCCTGGGATACAGGCCGCTCTGGAAACACCATATATTTT	CAWDTGRSGNTIYF
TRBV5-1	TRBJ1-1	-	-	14	TGCGCCAGCAGCTTGGCCAGTATGAACACTGAAGCTTTCTTT	CASSLASMNTEAFF
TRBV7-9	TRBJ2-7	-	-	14	TGTGCCAGCAGCTCCCTAGGAGCCCAAGGGGAGCAGTACTTC	CASSSLGAQGEQYF
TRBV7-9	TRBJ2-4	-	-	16	TGTGCCAGCAGCCCATCCCGACAGCTAGCCAAAAACATTCAGTACTTC	CASSPSRQLAKNIQYF
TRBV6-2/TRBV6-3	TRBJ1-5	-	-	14	TGTGCCAGCAGTTTTTGGGGAGGCAATCAGCCCCAGCATTTT	CASSFWGGNQPQHF
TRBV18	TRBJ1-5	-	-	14	TGTGCCAGCTCACCGACGAATAGCAGTCAGCCCCAGCATTTT	CASSPTNSSQPQHF
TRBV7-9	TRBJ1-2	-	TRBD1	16	TGTGCCAGCAGCTCGGGACAGGGAAGAGCTAACTATGGCTACACCTTC	CASSSGQGRANYGYTF
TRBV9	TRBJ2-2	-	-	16	TGTGCCAGCAGCGCATATAGCGGCACGAACACCGGGGAGCTGTTTTTT	CASSAYSGTNTGELFF
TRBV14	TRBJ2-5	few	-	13	TGTGCCAGCAGCCAGCAAATCCAAGAGACCCAGTACTTC	CASSQQIQETQYF
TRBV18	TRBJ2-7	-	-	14	TGTGCCAGCTCCATGGGGGTCACCTCCTACGAGCAGTACTTC	CASSMGVTSYEQYF
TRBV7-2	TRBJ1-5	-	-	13	TGTGCCAGCAGCACCGGGTTCGGTCCGCCCCAGCATTTT	CASSTGFGPPQHF